This T cell receptor (beta chain) was captured in a study of HIV-infected patients and healthy controls. MiXCR was run by TCRdb on the 5' RACE reads, yielding one entry per CDR3 protein. The sample shows roughly 20,000 distinct CDR3 sequences, 16% of them seen only once. The ends lost 1 base at V and 0 bases at J; junction bases unmatched: 9. CDR1 and CDR2 from the germline V gene are SGHTA and FQGNSA. The CDR3 spans 18 residues. The sequencing sample was made of CD8+ T cells from blood. The chain has TRBV7-2 and TRBJ2-3; 8 bases match TRBD2. The TCR originated in a human donor in good health. The CDR3 DNA is TGTGCCAGCAGCTTAGTTGGCCTAGCGGGCCCTAGCACAGATACGCAGTATTTT. Translation: CASSLVGLAGPSTDTQYF.